This T cell receptor (beta chain) was sequenced during a study of blood T cells in healthy people across ages. It was with a sample-barcoded 5' primer and a J-beta primer mix that a second PCR of roughly 7 to 12 cycles was run. TCRdb re-called the 5' RACE reads through MiXCR, storing one row per CDR3 protein. The sample includes almost 800,000 distinct CDR3 sequences, 58% seen only once; the top ten take approximately 20%. The sample consisted of blood. This receptor was obtained from a man between 25 and 39 years old in good health.

The CDR3 DNA follows: TGTGCCAGCAGCCTACTTGGGACTAGCGGGGGGGATTACCAAGAGACCCAGTACTTC. Translating it yields CASSLLGTSGGDYQETQYF. The chain links TRBV7-2 to TRBJ2-5, with 16 positions matching TRBD2. V shed 5 bases and J 0 bases; nucleotides not matched to a gene: 9. The germline V gene encodes CDR1 SGHTA and CDR2 FQGNSA. This CDR3 is built from 19 residues.